These T cell receptor beta chains were read from a single sample in a study of cytomegalovirus exposure and HLA in healthy donors. Sequencing used immunoSEQ multiplex PCR; TCRdb keeps in-frame clones, though not all of them. The table includes about 65,000 clones, 70% to 80% detected once. The sample consisted of PBMCs. These receptors originate from a girl aged 10 to 17 in good health and CMV-seropositive. CDR3s include the opening cysteine and the closing phenylalanine or tryptophan. D genes are given only for firm matches. A clone size is listed for some rows: how often the clone was seen (once, few, many), or a class if it is expanded.

D	V	size	J	CDR3	DNA
TRBD2	TRBV7-6	.	TRBJ2-3	CASSLLGGSFTDTQYF	TGTGCCAGCAGCTTGCTCGGGGGGTCATTCACAGATACGCAGTATTTT
.	TRBV30	.	TRBJ1-6	CAWSMARAAGSPLHF	TGTGCCTGGAGTATGGCGAGGGCGGCGGGTTCACCCCTCCACTTT
TRBD1	TRBV5-5	.	TRBJ1-2	CASSLFRGAGQGARGYTF	TGTGCCAGCAGCCTCTTTCGGGGGGCGGGACAGGGGGCGCGGGGCTACACCTTC
.	TRBV6-5	.	TRBJ2-7	CASWRGGGLYEQYF	TGTGCCAGCTGGCGGGGCGGAGGGCTCTACGAGCAGTACTTC
.	TRBV18	.	TRBJ1-1	CASSPPQGPEAFF	TGTGCCAGCTCACCACCGCAGGGCCCTGAAGCTTTCTTT
TRBD1	TRBV18	.	TRBJ2-3	CASFIQGAADTQYF	TGTGCCAGCTTCATACAGGGGGCCGCAGATACGCAGTATTTT
TRBD1	TRBV9	few	TRBJ1-4	CASSATGGYEKLFF	TGTGCCAGCAGCGCGACAGGGGGGTACGAAAAACTGTTTTTT
.	TRBV2	.	TRBJ2-7	CASTYADSPYEQYF	TGTGCCAGCACCTACGCCGACAGCCCCTACGAGCAGTACTTC
.	TRBV27	.	TRBJ2-3	CASRETGSPLGYF	TGTGCCAGCAGAGAAACAGGGTCCCCCCTTGGGTATTTT
TRBD2	TRBV6-4	.	TRBJ2-1	CASSELAGDLGEQFF	TGTGCCAGCAGTGAACTAGCGGGAGACCTTGGGGAGCAGTTCTTC
.	TRBV30	.	TRBJ2-3	CAWSVRDTQYF	TGTGCCTGGAGTGTTAGAGATACGCAGTATTTT
.	TRBV30	few	TRBJ1-1	CAWSVVGTEAFF	TGTGCCTGGAGTGTGGTCGGCACTGAAGCTTTCTTT
TRBD1	TRBV5-4	.	TRBJ1-2	CASSFGLNRGDGYTF	TGTGCCAGCAGCTTTGGACTCAACAGGGGGGATGGCTACACCTTC
.	TRBV7-8	.	TRBJ2-7	CASSLGGASSYEQYF	TGTGCCAGCAGCTTGGGTGGGGCGAGCTCCTACGAGCAGTACTTC
.	TRBV6-5	few	TRBJ1-1	CASSTTVEAFF	TGTGCCAGCAGTACGACAGTTGAAGCTTTCTTT
.	TRBV21-1	once	TRBJ1-1	CASSKEWDVPDVRDSMNTEAFF	TGTGCCAGCAGCAAAGAGTGGGATGTCCCGGATGTCCGGGACAGTATGAACACTGAAGCTTTCTTT
TRBD1	TRBV28	once	TRBJ1-2	CATTPGTGVNGYTF	TGTGCCACCACGCCCGGGACAGGGGTAAATGGCTACACCTTC
.	TRBV29-1	.	TRBJ1-2	CSVAPRGPGYGYTF	TGCAGCGTCGCACCTCGGGGTCCTGGCTATGGCTACACCTTC
TRBD2	TRBV4-3	.	TRBJ2-7	CASSQGLAGGYEQYF	TGCGCCAGCAGCCAGGGACTAGCGGGAGGTTACGAGCAGTACTTC
.	TRBV5-4	.	TRBJ1-5	CASSQDSQYQPQHF	TGTGCCAGCAGCCAGGACAGCCAATATCAGCCCCAGCATTTT
TRBD1	TRBV9	.	TRBJ1-2	CASSVGTGGYGYTF	TGTGCCAGCAGCGTAGGGACAGGGGGCTATGGCTACACCTTC
.	TRBV2	once	TRBJ1-2	CASSGGRRENYGYTF	TGTGCCAGCAGTGGGGGCAGGAGGGAAAACTATGGCTACACCTTC
.	TRBV5-1	.	TRBJ2-1	CASSLALPGYNEQFF	TGCGCCAGCAGCTTGGCCCTCCCGGGCTACAATGAGCAGTTCTTC
.	TRBV4-1	.	TRBJ1-2	CASSQGAVGTSYTF	TGCGCCAGCAGCCAAGGGGCCGTCGGAACGAGCTACACCTTC
.	TRBV4-1	few	TRBJ2-6	CASSQGTGTGANVLTF	TGCGCCAGCAGCCAAGGAACAGGGACTGGGGCCAACGTCCTGACTTTC
.	TRBV10-1	.	TRBJ2-7	CATGGVLGQYF	TGCGCCACCGGGGGAGTTTTGGGGCAGTACTTC
.	TRBV9	.	TRBJ2-3	CASSVEDRRRYTQYF	TGTGCCAGCAGCGTAGAGGACAGACGCAGGTATACGCAGTATTTT
.	TRBV29-1	.	TRBJ2-3	CSVATTGSTDTQYF	TGCAGCGTTGCGACTACAGGGAGCACAGATACGCAGTATTTT
TRBD1	TRBV4-1	few	TRBJ2-2	CASSQVDRGTGELFF	TGCGCCAGCAGCCAAGTTGACAGGGGAACCGGGGAGCTGTTTTTT
TRBD1	TRBV5-1	.	TRBJ2-7	CASSLGQGSDEQYF	TGCGCCAGCAGCTTAGGACAGGGTAGCGACGAGCAGTACTTC
.	TRBV19	.	TRBJ2-7	CATSGTFFYEQYF	TGTGCCACGTCCGGGACATTCTTCTACGAGCAGTACTTC
TRBD1	TRBV2	few	TRBJ2-7	CASRRRTGAPYEQYF	TGTGCCAGCAGGAGGAGGACAGGGGCCCCCTACGAGCAGTACTTC
TRBD2	TRBV4-1	.	TRBJ2-1	CASSQPLAGNEQFF	TGCGCCAGCAGCCAACCACTAGCGGGCAATGAGCAGTTCTTC
.	TRBV28	.	TRBJ1-5	CASSLGPNRSQHF	TGTGCCAGCAGTTTAGGGCCCAACAGATCCCAGCATTTT
.	TRBV29-1	.	TRBJ2-2	CSVGGRTGITGELFF	TGCAGCGTTGGGGGACGAACAGGGATCACCGGGGAGCTGTTTTTT
TRBD1	TRBV2	.	TRBJ2-5	CASRRDRSQETQYF	TGTGCCAGCCGGCGGGACAGGAGCCAAGAGACCCAGTACTTC
TRBD1	TRBV5-8	once	TRBJ2-6	CASSLVGGAGANVLTF	TGTGCCAGCAGCTTGGTAGGGGGCGCCGGGGCCAACGTCCTGACTTTC
.	TRBV5-4	.	TRBJ2-7	CASSRPAGTSNPYEQYF	TGTGCCAGCAGCCGTCCTGCCGGGACATCTAATCCCTACGAGCAGTACTTC
TRBD1	TRBV4-1	.	TRBJ2-7	CASSRPGTGSYEQYF	TGCGCCAGCAGCCGCCCCGGGACAGGTTCCTACGAGCAGTACTTC
.	TRBV28	.	TRBJ1-2	CASSLRGNYGYTF	TGTGCCAGCAGTTTAAGGGGGAACTATGGCTACACCTTC
.	TRBV30	.	TRBJ1-1	CAWRSWEGSREAFF	TGTGCCTGGAGGTCCTGGGAGGGGAGTAGGGAAGCTTTCTTT
TRBD1	TRBV29-1	.	TRBJ1-2	CSVESARGLNGYTF	TGCAGCGTTGAGAGCGCCAGGGGGCTGAATGGCTACACCTTC
.	TRBV29-1	few	TRBJ1-1	CSVMGTPLLF	TGCAGCGTTATGGGGACACCCCTCCTCTTT
.	TRBV10-3	.	TRBJ2-1	CAIRKTESSYNEQFF	TGTGCCATCAGGAAAACTGAAAGCTCCTACAATGAGCAGTTCTTC
.	TRBV6-1	.	TRBJ1-5	CASRGPGPLNQPQHF	TGTGCCAGCAGGGGCCCAGGTCCGTTGAATCAGCCCCAGCATTTT
TRBD1	TRBV29-1	.	TRBJ2-7	CSVSGTEPYEQYF	TGCAGCGTTTCCGGGACAGAGCCCTACGAGCAGTACTTC
.	TRBV4-1	few	TRBJ1-4	CASSQAQGLTNEKLFF	TGCGCCAGCAGCCAAGCTCAGGGATTGACTAATGAAAAACTGTTTTTT
.	TRBV7-2	once	TRBJ1-5	CASSFFGPGQPQHF	TGTGCCAGCAGCTTCTTTGGCCCAGGGCAGCCCCAGCATTTT
TRBD1	TRBV7-9	.	TRBJ2-7	CASSPTGSYEQYF	TGTGCCAGCAGCCCGACAGGGTCCTACGAGCAGTACTTC
TRBD1	TRBV29-1	.	TRBJ2-1	CSVAMRGPDEQFF	TGCAGCGTTGCTATGAGGGGGCCCGATGAGCAGTTCTTC
.	TRBV27	.	TRBJ1-5	CASRYSSNQPQHF	TGTGCCAGCAGATACAGTAGCAATCAGCCCCAGCATTTT
.	TRBV4-3	.	TRBJ2-5	CASSQGQGGWETQYF	TGCGCCAGCAGCCAAGGACAGGGAGGTTGGGAGACCCAGTACTTC